These T cell receptor beta chains were read from a single sample in a study of metastatic and nonmetastatic thyroid tumors. TCRdb reanalyzed the PCR reads via MiXCR. The sample consists of tens of thousands of clones, 12% of them appearing once. The specimen was tumor tissue. Every receptor here comes from a female donor with papillary thyroid cancer or a benign thyroid nodule (not recorded which). Some clones in this sample may be carry-over from other donors' samples. The CDR3 runs from the conserved cysteine through the conserved F or W. Each record gives: J gene, clone size, D gene, V gene, CDR3 DNA, CDR3 protein. The D gene is left open where the match is weak. Rows give clone size only sometimes, using once, few, many, or a class for an expanded clone.

>TRBJ2-1|many|TRBD2|TRBV29-1
TGCAGCCACCCCCCCAAAGCGGGACGCTACAATGAGCAGTTCTTC
CSHPPKAGRYNEQFF
>TRBJ1-2|many|-|TRBV13
TGTGCCAGCAGCTTAGGGCTGAGGGGGATGAACGGCTACACCTTC
CASSLGLRGMNGYTF
>TRBJ2-1|few|-|TRBV6-4
TGTGCCAGCAGTGACTATATACTGGAGCGCCAGTCCTACAATGAGAAGTTCTTC
CASSDYILERQSYNEKFF
>TRBJ2-3|few|TRBD2|TRBV9
TGTGCCAGCAGCGTAGGAGCGGGAGTGGCCACAGATACGCAGTATTTT
CASSVGAGVATDTQYF
>TRBJ2-2|-|-|TRBV5-1
TGCGCCAGCAGGGCACAGGTTGCTATCACCGGGGAGCTGTTTTTT
CASRAQVAITGELFF
>TRBJ2-2|-|-|TRBV6-2/TRBV6-3
TGTGCCAGCAGTCTACAACTAGTTCCCGGGGAGCAGTTTTTT
CASSLQLVPGEQFF
>TRBJ2-1|-|TRBD1|TRBV9
TGTGCCAGCAGCTCCCCGGCAGGGGGTCGCCTCCAATACAATGAGCAGTTCTTC
CASSSPAGGRLQYNEQFF
>TRBJ2-5|-|TRBD1|TRBV25-1
TGTGCCAGCAGTGAACCCCGGACAGGGGGCGAGACCCAGTACTTC
CASSEPRTGGETQYF
>TRBJ1-5|many|-|TRBV6-2/TRBV6-3
TGTGCCAGCAGAGGAGCTCCTAATCAGCCCCAGCATTTT
CASRGAPNQPQHF
>TRBJ2-2|few|-|TRBV28
TGTGCCAGCAGTTTACGTGGGGACACCGGGGAGCTGCTTTTT
CASSLRGDTGELLF
>TRBJ2-2|few|-|TRBV10-1
TGCGCCAGCAGTGAGGGGGTCGGGGAGCTGTTCTTT
CASSEGVGELFF
>TRBJ2-1|-|-|TRBV5-4
TGTGCCAACAGCCAGGACAGAGCTAATGAGCAGCTCTTC
CANSQDRANEQLF
>TRBJ2-7|few|-|TRBV12-3/TRBV12-4
TGTGCCATCAGTTTCCTCGCGGGGACAGTCAAATCTGTCTACGAGCAGTACTTC
CAISFLAGTVKSVYEQYF
>TRBJ2-7|many|TRBD1|TRBV7-3
TGTGCCAGCAGCCCTGGACAGGGGGGATCCTACGAGCAGTACTTC
CASSPGQGGSYEQYF
>TRBJ2-2|many|-|TRBV14
TGTGCCAGCAGCCAAGGGCTAGCGCTCACCGGGGAGCTGTTTTTT
CASSQGLALTGELFF
>TRBJ2-7|many|-|TRBV12-3/TRBV12-4
TGTGCCAGCAGTTTATATTTTGGGAACCACGAGCAGTACTTC
CASSLYFGNHEQYF
>TRBJ1-1|many|-|TRBV2
TGTGCCAGCAGTGAATTACGGGGTTCGGGGGGCTGGTCTTTCTTT
CASSELRGSGGWSFF
>TRBJ2-6|many|TRBD2|TRBV7-3
TGTGCCAGCAGCTTCGGATACGGGACTAGCGGGAGCTCTGGGGCCAACGTCCTGACTTTC
CASSFGYGTSGSSGANVLTF
>TRBJ1-2|many|TRBD1|TRBV12-3/TRBV12-4
TGTGCCAGCAGTTTACAAGGGGGCAACTATGGCTACACCTTC
CASSLQGGNYGYTF
>TRBJ2-1|many|TRBD2|TRBV19
TGTGCCAGTAGTCATGGGACTAGCGGTGCGCAGTTCTTC
CASSHGTSGAQFF
>TRBJ1-4|many|-|TRBV7-2
TGTGCCAGCAGCTTGGTCGAGGGCAGTGAAAAACTGTTTTTT
CASSLVEGSEKLFF
>TRBJ2-2|many|-|TRBV5-1
TGCGCCAGCAGCTTGGATGAGGTGGCCGGGGAGCTGTTTTTT
CASSLDEVAGELFF
>TRBJ2-7|many|TRBD1|TRBV6-2/TRBV6-3
TGTGCCAGCAGTTACCCGACAGGGACACCCTACGAGCAGTACTTC
CASSYPTGTPYEQYF
>TRBJ2-2|-|TRBD2|TRBV27
TGTGCCAGCAGCCGCCTAGCGGGAGCGAACACCGTTGAGCTGTTTTTT
CASSRLAGANTVELFF
>TRBJ2-1|many|-|TRBV2
TGTGCCAGCAGTGTACCGCCTTTCTTC
CASSVPPFF
>TRBJ1-3|many|-|TRBV19
TGTGCCAGGCGGGGGGCGCGCTCTGGAAACACCATATATTTT
CARRGARSGNTIYF
>TRBJ2-7|many|TRBD1|TRBV5-1
TGCGCCAGCAGCTTCGGGACAGGGGGAAACGAGCAGTACTTC
CASSFGTGGNEQYF
>TRBJ2-5|many|-|TRBV12-3/TRBV12-4
TGTGCCAGCAGTTTAGATGGCAGCCAAGAGACCCAGTACTTC
CASSLDGSQETQYF
>TRBJ2-5|many|TRBD2|TRBV20-1
TGCAGTGTACGGAGACTAGCGGGAGAGACCCAGTACTTC
CSVRRLAGETQYF
>TRBJ2-7|few|-|TRBV6-5
TGTGCCAGCAGTTACTCAGGACAGACCTACGAGCAGTACTTC
CASSYSGQTYEQYF
>TRBJ2-4|few|-|TRBV11-1
TGTGCCAGCACCTCGGCGGTGAGGCAGGGGACCTCGGCCAAAAACATTCAGTACTTC
CASTSAVRQGTSAKNIQYF